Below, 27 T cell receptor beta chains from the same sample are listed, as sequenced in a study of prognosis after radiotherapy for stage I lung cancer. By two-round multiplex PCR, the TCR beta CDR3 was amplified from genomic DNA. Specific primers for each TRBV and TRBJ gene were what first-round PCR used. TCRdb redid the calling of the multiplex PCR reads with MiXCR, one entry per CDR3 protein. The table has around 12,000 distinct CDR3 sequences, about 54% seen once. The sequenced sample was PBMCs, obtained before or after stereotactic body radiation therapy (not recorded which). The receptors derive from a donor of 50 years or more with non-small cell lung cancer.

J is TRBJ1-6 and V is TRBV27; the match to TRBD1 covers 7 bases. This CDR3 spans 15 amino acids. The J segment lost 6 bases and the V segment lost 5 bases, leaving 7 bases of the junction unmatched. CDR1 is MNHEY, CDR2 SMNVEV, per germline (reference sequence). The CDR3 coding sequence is TGTGCCAGCAGTCTACTGACAGGGCTTAATTCACCCCTCCACTTT. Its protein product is CASSLLTGLNSPLHF.

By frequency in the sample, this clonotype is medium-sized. This CDR3 is CASSEYRDGDTEAFF. The CDR3 nucleotides are TGTGCCAGCAGTGAGTACAGGGATGGGGACACTGAAGCTTTCTTT. The chain employs TRBV25-1 and TRBJ1-1; tentatively, D is TRBD1 (6 bases). Germline values: CDR1 MGHDK, CDR2 SYGVNS. CDR3 length: 15 residues. Between the trimmed V and J ends, which lost 3 bases and 3 bases, there was a span of 14 bases.

CDR3 DNA: TGTGCCAGCAGTGCCCCGGTTACGCAGTATTTT. Translated: CASSAPVTQYF. The chain recombines TRBV2 with TRBJ2-3, with D uncertain. Germline CDR1 and CDR2: SNHLY and FYNNEI. V lost 4 bases, J lost 8 bases, and 7 bases lay in between. CDR3 size: 11 residues.

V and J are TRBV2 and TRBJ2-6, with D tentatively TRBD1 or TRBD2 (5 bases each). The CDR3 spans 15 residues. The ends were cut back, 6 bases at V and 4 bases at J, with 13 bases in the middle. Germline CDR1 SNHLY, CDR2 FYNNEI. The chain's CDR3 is CASRFVRGGANVLTF. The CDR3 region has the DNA TGTGCCAGCAGATTCGTTCGGGGCGGGGCCAACGTCCTGACTTTC.

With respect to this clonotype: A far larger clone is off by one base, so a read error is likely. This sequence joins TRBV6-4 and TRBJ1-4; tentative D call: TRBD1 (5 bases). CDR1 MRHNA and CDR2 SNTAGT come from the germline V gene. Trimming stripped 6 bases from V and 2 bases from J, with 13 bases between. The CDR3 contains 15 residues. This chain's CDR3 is CASSRGRGTNEKLFF. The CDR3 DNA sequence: TGTGCCAGCAGCCGAGGACGGGGGACTAATGAAAAACTGTTTTTT.

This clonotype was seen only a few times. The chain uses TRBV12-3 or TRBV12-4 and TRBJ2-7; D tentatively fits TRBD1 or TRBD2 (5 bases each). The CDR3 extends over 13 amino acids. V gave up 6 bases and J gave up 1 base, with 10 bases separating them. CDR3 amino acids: CASSEGYSYEQYF. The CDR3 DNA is TGTGCCAGCAGCGAGGGGTATTCCTACGAGCAGTACTTC.

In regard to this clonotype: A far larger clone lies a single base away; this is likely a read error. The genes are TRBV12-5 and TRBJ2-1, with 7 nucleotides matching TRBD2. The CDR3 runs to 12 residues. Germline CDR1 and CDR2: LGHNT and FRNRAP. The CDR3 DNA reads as TGTGTCAGCAGGGAGGGCGCCAATGAGCAGTTCTTC. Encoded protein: CVSREGANEQFF.

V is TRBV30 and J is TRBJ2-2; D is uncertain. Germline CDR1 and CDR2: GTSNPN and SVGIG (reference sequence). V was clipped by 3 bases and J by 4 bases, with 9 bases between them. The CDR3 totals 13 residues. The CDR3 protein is CAWRSAFTGELFF. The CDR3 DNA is TGTGCCTGGAGATCGGCCTTCACCGGGGAGCTGTTTTTT.

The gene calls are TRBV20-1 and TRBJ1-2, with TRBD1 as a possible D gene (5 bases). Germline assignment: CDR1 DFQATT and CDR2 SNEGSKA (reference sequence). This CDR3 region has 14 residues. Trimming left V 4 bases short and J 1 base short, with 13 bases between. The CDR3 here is CSAMAGKGNYGYTF. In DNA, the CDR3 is TGCAGTGCTATGGCAGGGAAGGGTAACTATGGCTACACCTTC.

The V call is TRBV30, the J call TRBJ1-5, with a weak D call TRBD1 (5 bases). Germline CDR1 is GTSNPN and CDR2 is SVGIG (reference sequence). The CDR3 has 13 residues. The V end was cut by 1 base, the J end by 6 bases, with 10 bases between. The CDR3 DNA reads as TGTGCCTGGAGTGCAGGGTTCGGTCAGCCCCAGCATTTT. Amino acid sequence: CAWSAGFGQPQHF.

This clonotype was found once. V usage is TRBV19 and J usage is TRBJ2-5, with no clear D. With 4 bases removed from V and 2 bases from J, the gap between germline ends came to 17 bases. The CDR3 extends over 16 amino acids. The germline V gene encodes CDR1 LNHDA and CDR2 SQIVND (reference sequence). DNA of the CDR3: TGTGCCAGTAGTACCTGGGCTTCCCCGGGTCAAGAGACCCAGTACTTC. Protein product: CASSTWASPGQETQYF.

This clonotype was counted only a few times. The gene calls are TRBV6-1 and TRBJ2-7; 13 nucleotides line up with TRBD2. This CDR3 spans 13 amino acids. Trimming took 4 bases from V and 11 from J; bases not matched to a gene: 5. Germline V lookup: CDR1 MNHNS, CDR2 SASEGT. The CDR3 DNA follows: TGTGCCAGCAGTGCCACTAGCGGGAGGGACAAGTACTTC. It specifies CASSATSGRDKYF.

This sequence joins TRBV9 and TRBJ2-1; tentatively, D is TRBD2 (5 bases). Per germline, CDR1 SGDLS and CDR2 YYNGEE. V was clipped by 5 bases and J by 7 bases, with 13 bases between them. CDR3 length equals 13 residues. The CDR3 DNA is TGTGCCAGCAGTTTTTGGGGAGCGAATGAGCAGTTCTTC. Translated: CASSFWGANEQFF.

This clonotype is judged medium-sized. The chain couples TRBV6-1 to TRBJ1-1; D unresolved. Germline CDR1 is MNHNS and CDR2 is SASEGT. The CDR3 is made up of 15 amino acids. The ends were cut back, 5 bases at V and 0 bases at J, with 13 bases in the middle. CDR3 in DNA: TGTGCCAGCAGTCCTCAGACACCGATGAACACTGAAGCTTTCTTT. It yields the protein CASSPQTPMNTEAFF.

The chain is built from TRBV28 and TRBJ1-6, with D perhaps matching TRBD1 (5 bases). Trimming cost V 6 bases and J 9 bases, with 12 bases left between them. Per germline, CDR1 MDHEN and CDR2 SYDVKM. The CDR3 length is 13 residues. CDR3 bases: TGTGCCAGCAGAGGGGCGACGGGTTCACCCCTCCACTTT. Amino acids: CASRGATGSPLHF.

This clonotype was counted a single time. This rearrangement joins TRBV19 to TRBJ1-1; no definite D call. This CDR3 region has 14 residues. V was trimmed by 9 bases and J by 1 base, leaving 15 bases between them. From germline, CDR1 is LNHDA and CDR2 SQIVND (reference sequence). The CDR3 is CASRRNHWNTEAFF. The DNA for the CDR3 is TGTGCCAGCCGCCGGAACCATTGGAACACTGAAGCTTTCTTT.

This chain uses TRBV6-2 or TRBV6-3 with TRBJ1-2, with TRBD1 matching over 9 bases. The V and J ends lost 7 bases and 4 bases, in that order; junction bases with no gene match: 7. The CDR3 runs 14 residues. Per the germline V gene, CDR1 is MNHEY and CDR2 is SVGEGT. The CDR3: CASTPGTGIYGYTF. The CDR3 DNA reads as TGTGCCAGCACCCCCGGGACAGGGATCTATGGCTACACCTTC.

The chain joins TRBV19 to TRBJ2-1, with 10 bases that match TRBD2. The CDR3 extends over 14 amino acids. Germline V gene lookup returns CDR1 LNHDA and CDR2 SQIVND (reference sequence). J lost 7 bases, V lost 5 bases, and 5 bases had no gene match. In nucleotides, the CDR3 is TGTGCCAGTAGTCCATGGACTAGCGGTAATGAGCAGTTCTTC. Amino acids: CASSPWTSGNEQFF. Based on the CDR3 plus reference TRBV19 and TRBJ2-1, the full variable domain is DGGITQSPKYLFRKEGQNVTLSCEQNLNHDAMYWYRQDPGQGLRLIYYSQIVNDFQKGDIAEGYSVSREKKESFPLTVTSAQKNPTAFYLCASSPWTSGNEQFFGPGTRLTVL.

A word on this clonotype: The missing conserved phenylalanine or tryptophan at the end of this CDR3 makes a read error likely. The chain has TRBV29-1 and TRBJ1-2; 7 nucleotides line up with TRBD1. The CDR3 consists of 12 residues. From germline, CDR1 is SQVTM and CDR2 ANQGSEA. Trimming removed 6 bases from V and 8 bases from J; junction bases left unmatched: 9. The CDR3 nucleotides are TGCAGCGTCCCGGGACAGACGTACGGCTACACCTTA. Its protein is CSVPGQTYGYTL.

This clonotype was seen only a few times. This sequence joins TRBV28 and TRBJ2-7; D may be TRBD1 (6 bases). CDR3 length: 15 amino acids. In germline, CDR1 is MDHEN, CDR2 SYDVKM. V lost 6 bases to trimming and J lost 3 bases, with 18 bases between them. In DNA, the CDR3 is TGTGCCAGCAGGACCGTAAGGGGGTGGGGCTACGAGCAGTACTTC. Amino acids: CASRTVRGWGYEQYF. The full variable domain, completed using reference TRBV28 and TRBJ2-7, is DVKVTQSSRYLVKRTGEKVFLECVQDMDHENMFWYRQDPGLGLRLIYFSYDVKMKEKGDIPEGYSVSREKKERFSLILESASTNQTSMYLCASRTVRGWGYEQYFGPGTRLTVT.

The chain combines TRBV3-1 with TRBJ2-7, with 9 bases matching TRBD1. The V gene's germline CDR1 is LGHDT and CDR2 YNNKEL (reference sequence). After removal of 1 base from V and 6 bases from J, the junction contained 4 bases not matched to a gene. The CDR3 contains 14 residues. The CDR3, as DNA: TGTGCCAGCAGCCAAGGACGGACAGGGGTCGAGCAGTACTTC. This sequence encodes CASSQGRTGVEQYF.

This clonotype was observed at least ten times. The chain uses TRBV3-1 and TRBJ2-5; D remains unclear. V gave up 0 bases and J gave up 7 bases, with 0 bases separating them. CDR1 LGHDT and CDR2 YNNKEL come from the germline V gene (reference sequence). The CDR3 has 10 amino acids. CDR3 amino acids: CASSQETQYF. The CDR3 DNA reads TGTGCCAGCAGCCAAGAGACCCAGTACTTC.

CDR3 nucleotide sequence: TGCAGTGCTAGAGAAAGCCGCGGGGATGAGCAGTTCTTC. It specifies CSARESRGDEQFF. J is TRBJ2-1 and V is TRBV20-1; D is possibly TRBD2 (6 bases). Germline CDR1 reads DFQATT; CDR2 reads SNEGSKA (reference sequence). The CDR3 sequence is 13 residues long. Trimming removed 0 bases from V and 8 bases from J, with 11 bases in between.

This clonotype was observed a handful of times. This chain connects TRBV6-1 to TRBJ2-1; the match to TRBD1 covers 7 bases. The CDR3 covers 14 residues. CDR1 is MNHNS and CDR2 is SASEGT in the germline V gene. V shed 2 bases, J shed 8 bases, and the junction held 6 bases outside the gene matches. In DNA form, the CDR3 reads TGTGCCAGCAGTGAAAGGGGGCAAGATGATGAGCAGTTCTTC. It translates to CASSERGQDDEQFF.

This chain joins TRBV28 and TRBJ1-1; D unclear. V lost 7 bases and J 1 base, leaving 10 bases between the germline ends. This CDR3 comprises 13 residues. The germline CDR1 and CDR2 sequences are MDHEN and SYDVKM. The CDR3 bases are TGTGCCAGCACCTCCGTTGAGAACACTGAAGCTTTCTTT. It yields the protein CASTSVENTEAFF.

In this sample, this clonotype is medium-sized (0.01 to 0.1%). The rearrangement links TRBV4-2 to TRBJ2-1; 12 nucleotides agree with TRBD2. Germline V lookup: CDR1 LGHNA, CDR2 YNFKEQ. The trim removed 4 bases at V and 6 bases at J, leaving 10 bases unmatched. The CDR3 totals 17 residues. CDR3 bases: TGTGCCAGCAGCCCGTTCAATGAGGGACTAGCGGGCAATGAGCAGTTCTTC. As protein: CASSPFNEGLAGNEQFF.

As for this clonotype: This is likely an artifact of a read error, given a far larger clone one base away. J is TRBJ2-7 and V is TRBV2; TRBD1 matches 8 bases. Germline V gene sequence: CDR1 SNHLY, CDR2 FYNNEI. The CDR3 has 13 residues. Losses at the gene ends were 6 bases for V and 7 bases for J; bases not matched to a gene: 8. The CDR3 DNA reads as TGTGCCAGCAGCCTCGGACAGGGCGGTGAGCAGTACTTC. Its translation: CASSLGQGGEQYF.